Listed below are T cell receptor beta chains from one sample, sequenced in a study of cytomegalovirus exposure and HLA in healthy donors. Assay used: immunoSEQ multiplex PCR; TCRdb lists only in-frame clones, some missing. Its listing shows tens of thousands of clones. Sequencing was done on a sample of PBMCs. Receptor source: a woman in her forties in good health and CMV-seropositive. Each CDR3 is given with its conserved first and last residue. A D gene is named only where the DNA matches it firmly.

V gene: TRBV11-3; D gene: TRBD1; J gene: TRBJ2-1; CDR3 protein: CASSSRTGISYNEQFF; CDR3 DNA: TGTGCCAGCAGCTCCCGGACAGGGATTTCCTACAATGAGCAGTTCTTC
V gene: TRBV7-9; D gene: NA; J gene: TRBJ2-5; CDR3 protein: CASSLTGQVETQYF; CDR3 DNA: TGTGCCAGCAGCTTAACAGGTCAGGTAGAGACCCAGTACTTC
V gene: TRBV11-3; D gene: TRBD1; J gene: TRBJ2-7; CDR3 protein: CASSKTGTYEQYF; CDR3 DNA: TGTGCCAGCAGCAAGACAGGGACATACGAGCAGTACTTC
V gene: TRBV15; D gene: TRBD1; J gene: TRBJ2-6; CDR3 protein: CATSRDRGSGANVLTF; CDR3 DNA: TGTGCCACCAGCCGGGACAGGGGTTCTGGGGCCAACGTCCTGACTTTC
V gene: TRBV7-9; D gene: TRBD2; J gene: TRBJ2-7; CDR3 protein: CASSWGRGGYEQYF; CDR3 DNA: TGTGCCAGCAGCTGGGGTCGCGGGGGCTACGAGCAGTACTTC
V gene: TRBV10-3; D gene: NA; J gene: TRBJ1-1; CDR3 protein: CAIGHTQGNTEAFF; CDR3 DNA: TGTGCCATCGGTCACACCCAGGGGAACACTGAAGCTTTCTTT
V gene: TRBV6-5; D gene: TRBD1; J gene: TRBJ2-7; CDR3 protein: CASITTGVPYEQYF; CDR3 DNA: TGTGCCAGCATCACTACAGGGGTTCCCTACGAGCAGTACTTC
V gene: TRBV19; D gene: NA; J gene: TRBJ2-3; CDR3 protein: CASRPFGFTDTQYF; CDR3 DNA: TGTGCCAGCAGGCCGTTTGGTTTCACAGATACGCAGTATTTT
V gene: TRBV14; D gene: NA; J gene: TRBJ2-3; CDR3 protein: CASSQEIRGATDTQYF; CDR3 DNA: TGTGCCAGCAGCCAAGAGATCAGGGGAGCCACAGATACGCAGTATTTT
V gene: TRBV9; D gene: TRBD1; J gene: TRBJ1-1; CDR3 protein: CASSADRGAPNTEAFF; CDR3 DNA: TGTGCCAGCAGCGCAGACAGGGGCGCGCCGAACACTGAAGCTTTCTTT
V gene: TRBV10-3; D gene: TRBD1; J gene: TRBJ2-7; CDR3 protein: CAISEGQGIDSGEQYF; CDR3 DNA: TGTGCCATCAGTGAGGGACAGGGGATAGATTCAGGCGAGCAGTACTTC
V gene: TRBV5-1; D gene: NA; J gene: TRBJ2-6; CDR3 protein: CASSSGASGANVLTF; CDR3 DNA: TGCGCCAGCAGCTCGGGAGCCTCTGGGGCCAACGTCCTGACTTTC
V gene: TRBV13; D gene: NA; J gene: TRBJ1-6; CDR3 protein: CASSSSQGGRYNSPLHF; CDR3 DNA: TGTGCCAGCAGCTCCTCCCAGGGAGGGCGCTATAATTCACCCCTCCACTTT
V gene: TRBV5-4; D gene: NA; J gene: TRBJ2-1; CDR3 protein: CASSSGRGRLYNEQFF; CDR3 DNA: TGTGCCAGCAGTTCCGGGAGGGGGCGCTTGTACAATGAGCAGTTCTTC